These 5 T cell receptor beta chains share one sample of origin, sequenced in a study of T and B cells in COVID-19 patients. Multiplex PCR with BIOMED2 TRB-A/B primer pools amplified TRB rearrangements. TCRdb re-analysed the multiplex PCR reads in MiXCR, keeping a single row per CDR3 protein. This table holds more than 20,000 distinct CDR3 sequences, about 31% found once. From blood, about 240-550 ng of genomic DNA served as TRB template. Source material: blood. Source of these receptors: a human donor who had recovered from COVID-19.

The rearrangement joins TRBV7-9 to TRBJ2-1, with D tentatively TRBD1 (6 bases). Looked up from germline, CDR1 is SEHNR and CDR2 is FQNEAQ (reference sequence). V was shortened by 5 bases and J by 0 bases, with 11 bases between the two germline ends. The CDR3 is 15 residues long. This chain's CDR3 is CASSADRSSYNEQFF. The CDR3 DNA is TGTGCCAGCAGCGCCGACAGGAGCTCCTACAATGAGCAGTTCTTC. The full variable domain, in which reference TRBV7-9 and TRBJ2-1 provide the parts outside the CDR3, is DTGVSQNPRHKITKRGQNVTFRCDPISEHNRLYWYRQTLGQGPEFLTYFQNEAQLEKSRLLSDRFSAERPKGSFSTLEIQRTEQGDSAMYLCASSADRSSYNEQFFGPGTRLTVL.

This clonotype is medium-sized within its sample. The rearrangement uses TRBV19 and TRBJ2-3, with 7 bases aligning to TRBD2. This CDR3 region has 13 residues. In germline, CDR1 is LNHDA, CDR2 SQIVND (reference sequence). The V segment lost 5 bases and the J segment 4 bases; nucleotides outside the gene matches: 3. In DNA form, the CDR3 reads TGTGCCAGTAGTCTCGGACTAGCAGATACGCAGTATTTT. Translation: CASSLGLADTQYF.

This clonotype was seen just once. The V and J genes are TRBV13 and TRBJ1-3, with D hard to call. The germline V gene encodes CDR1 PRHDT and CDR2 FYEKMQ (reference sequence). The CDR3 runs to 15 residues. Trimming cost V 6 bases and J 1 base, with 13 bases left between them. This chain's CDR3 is CASSYSSGSGNTIYF. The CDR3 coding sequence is TGTGCCAGCAGTTACTCATCAGGTTCTGGAAACACCATATATTTT.

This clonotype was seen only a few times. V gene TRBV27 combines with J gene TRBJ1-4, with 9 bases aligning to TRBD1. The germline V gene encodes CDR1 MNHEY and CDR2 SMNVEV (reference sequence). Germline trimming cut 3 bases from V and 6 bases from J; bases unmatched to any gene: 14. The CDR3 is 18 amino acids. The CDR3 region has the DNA TGTGCCAGCAGTTTCCGGTCCCGGGACAGGGTAGGATATGAAAAACTGTTTTTT. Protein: CASSFRSRDRVGYEKLFF.

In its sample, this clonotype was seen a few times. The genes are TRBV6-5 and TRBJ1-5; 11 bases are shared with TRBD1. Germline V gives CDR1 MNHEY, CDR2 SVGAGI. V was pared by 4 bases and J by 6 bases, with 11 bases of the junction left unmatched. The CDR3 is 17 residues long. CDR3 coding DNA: TGTGCCAGCAGTTCCACCCCTCGGACAGGGGGCGTTCAGCCCCAGCATTTT. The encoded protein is CASSSTPRTGGVQPQHF.